Listed here is a single T cell receptor beta chain. The antigen remains undetermined. The CDR3 is made up of 14 amino acids. Germline assignment: CDR1 SEHNR and CDR2 FQNEAQ (reference sequence). Trimming left V 5 bases short and J 6 bases short, with 14 bases between. Those with alopecia areata gave lesional scalp punch biopsies and peripheral blood. Following RNA extraction, reverse transcription yielded cDNA that acted as the sequencing template. The data were produced by immunoSEQ multiplex PCR, yet TCRdb's version contains in-frame clones alone and is incomplete. Of 150,000 or so clones listed, around 47% are singletons. The data belong to a study of CD8+ T cells in alopecia areata. About the study: Treated patients swallowed 5 to 10 mg of oral tofacitinib twice daily. Overall study findings and caveats: More clonal than normal scalp was lesional scalp, particularly alopecia totalis/universalis.

Sequences were obtained from CD4+ T cells sorted from blood. The rearrangement links TRBV7-9 to TRBJ2-1, with D unresolved. The source is a human donor with alopecia areata. As DNA, the CDR3 is TGTGCCAGCAGCCCGCACTTCCCGGCCAATGAGCAGTTCTTC. This translates into CASSPHFPANEQFF.